This T cell receptor (beta chain) is drawn from a study of blood T cell repertoires in COVID-19 (dated by TCRdb to 2019 to 2021). Concerning the study at large: Collaborator samples came from the United States, Italy and Spain and covered acute and convalescent phases of COVID-19. Samples came from the ongoing ImmuneRACE study (first 160 participants) plus 1,254 subjects from 6 global collaborators. The repertoires were released in a freely available public database meant as a resource for research on the immune response to SARS-CoV-2. The prospective study material was composed of cDNA or gDNA derived from T cells, B-cell-depleted T cells, or PBMCs. Where HLA class I and class II types were available, the types were taken from metadata supplied by the sample provider, not from assay-based typing. Sample metadata almost always included a de-identified subject ID, COVID-19 status, age in years and sex. Subjects who had been exposed to COVID-19, were actively infected with it, or had recovered from it provided the deeply sampled blood TCRbeta repertoires that made up the dataset. Results the study describes overall, beyond this receptor: The amount of clinical and demographic metadata varied by source and participant and was provided uncurated.

TCRbeta CDR3 regions were amplified from genomic DNA using the immunoSEQ Assay, a bias-controlled multiplex PCR. Turning to the authors' computational methods: The number of nucleated cells in each sample was estimated by amplification of reference gene primers within the assay. Sequence reads were collapsed and filtered to measure the absolute abundance of every unique TCRbeta CDR3 rearrangement. For each sample, productive Simpson clonality was calculated as the square root of Simpson's diversity index across productive rearrangements. This immuneACCESS table, as held by TCRdb, lists in-frame sequences with V and J called but not all clones. Of the missing ones, under half trace to an unresolved V gene in checked studies; the others have no known cause. Clone size and V and J calls were adopted from that table, with D and trimming inferred from the DNA. This sample lists 200,000 to 250,000 clones; 65% to 90% were detected once. 4.5% to 6% of the sample lies in the top ten.

To note about this clone: No antigen is known for it. No quality values exist for individual bases; no much larger clone is one base distant.

Each collaborating institution followed its own protocols to collect whole blood in K2EDTA tubes. For TCRbeta analysis, collaborators shipped samples in one of three forms: frozen whole blood, isolated PBMCs, or DNA extracted from either of those sample types. What was sequenced was peripheral blood. This clonotype was obtained from an elderly woman with active or convalescent COVID-19.

In nucleotides, the sequence is TGTGCCAGCAGCCAAGGAGGGACTCAAGGGTCTGAAGCTTTCTTT. It translates as CASSQGGTQGSEAFF. The chain is made from TRBV3-1 (or the pseudogene TRBV3-2) and TRBJ1-1; a weak D assignment points to TRBD1 (5 bases agree). Reading from cysteine to phenylalanine, the CDR3 counts 15 amino acids. The CDR3 DNA has 45 bases and is translated from base 1. According to the germline V gene (reference sequence), CDR1 reads LGHDT and CDR2 reads YNNKEL. Relative to germline, V is 1 base shorter and J is 6 bases shorter, with 15 bases between their ends.